This TCR beta chain was observed in a study of OX40 agonist ivuxolimab in advanced cancers. A note on this clone: Its matching antigen is unknown.

Peripheral blood came from all dose cohorts at three timepoints. Germline loops: CDR1 SEHNR, CDR2 FQNEAQ (reference sequence). Trimming took off 0 bases at V and 3 bases at J, with 9 bases between the two ends. The CDR3 runs 15 residues. Generated by immunoSEQ multiplex PCR, the TCRdb table keeps only in-frame clones and is missing some. The data hold around 140,000 clones, with about 93% observed a single time. Study findings and constraints: In the 0.1 to 3.0 mg/kg range, CD4+ and CD8+ blood T cells had expanded clonally by week 6.

This sequence was found in an adult with an advanced solid tumor such as melanoma, head and neck, liver or kidney cancer. This specimen was CD4+ or CD8+ T cells sorted from blood, taken in a trial of the OX40 agonist ivuxolimab. The chain recombines TRBV7-9 with TRBJ1-5; TRBD1 might be the D (5 bases). CDR3 nucleotides: TGTGCCAGCAGCTTAGCGGGGGGAACCAATCAGCCCCAGCATTTT. Its protein product is CASSLAGGTNQPQHF.